A single sample is the source of the 3 T cell receptor beta chains below, sequenced in a study of molecular identifiers for immune sequencing clone quantification. Using its own MiXCR run on the PCR reads, TCRdb lists one record per CDR3 protein. The top ten clones hold 0.85% of a sample with over 600,000 distinct CDR3 sequences, about 20% of them seen once. The sample comprised naive CD8+ T cells from blood, with Jurkat cell RNA spiked in. Indicated subset: FACS-sorted CD8+CD4-CCR7+CD45RA+ naive T cells. The source of these receptors is a human donor in good health. Some libraries in this study had Jurkat cell RNA spiked in.

This clonotype has more than one count but fewer than ten. The rearrangement links TRBV7-6 to TRBJ2-7; D may match TRBD1 or TRBD2 (5 bases each). This CDR3 spans 14 amino acids. The V end was cut by 1 base, the J end by 1 base, with 8 bases between. Looked up from germline, CDR1 is SGHVS and CDR2 is FNYEAQ. CDR3 sequence (DNA): TGTGCCAGCAGCTTAGGAGAGGGGTCCTACGAGCAGTACTTC. Protein: CASSLGEGSYEQYF.

As for this clonotype: Given a much more abundant clone one base away, this may be a read error. The rearrangement joins TRBV7-2 to TRBJ2-1; 7 bases are a match to TRBD2. Germline V gene data show CDR1 as SGHTA and CDR2 as FQGNSA. The CDR3 length is 15 residues. The CDR3: CASSLVASGYNAQFF. The CDR3 nucleotides read TGTGCCAGCAGCTTAGTTGCTAGCGGCTACAATGCGCAGTTCTTC.

The J gene is TRBJ2-1, the V gene TRBV28; D might be TRBD1 (6 bases). The CDR3 consists of 16 residues. Germline CDR1 reads MDHEN; CDR2 reads SYDVKM. The germline V and J ends were trimmed by 3 bases and 4 bases, with 16 bases remaining between them. The CDR3 loop is CASSFQGQSVYNEQFF. CDR3 in DNA: TGTGCCAGCAGTTTCCAAGGACAGTCCGTTTACAATGAGCAGTTCTTC.